This T cell receptor (beta chain) was sequenced for a study of early stage breast cancer tumors. Profiled with immunoSEQ multiplex PCR; TCRdb holds only in-frame clones, not every one. The sample has tens of thousands of clones; more than 65% are singletons. The CDR3 is 16 amino acids. V was shortened by 10 bases and J by 0 bases, with 20 bases between the two germline ends. Sequencing was done on a sample of blood. The gene calls are TRBV5-3 and TRBJ1-3; the D gene is possibly TRBD1 (5 bases). TRBV5-3 is annotated as an ORF whose role is uncertain. The clonotype originates from a person aged 35-50 years with breast cancer. The DNA for the CDR3 is TGTGCCCACAAGTTGGAGGGGCCAGACTCTGGAAACACCATATATTTT. As protein: CAHKLEGPDSGNTIYF.